These 26 T cell receptor beta chains were all obtained from the same sample, sequenced in a study of blood T cell repertoires in COVID-19. TCRdb's copy holds only in-frame clones and misses some; the assay was immunoSEQ multiplex PCR. In the table there are roughly 120,000 clones, 70% to 90% of which are singletons. The sequenced sample consisted of peripheral blood. The receptors were gathered from an older woman who had recovered from COVID-19.

The gene calls are TRBV5-1 and TRBJ2-5; TRBD2 might be the D (6 bases). The CDR3 length is 16 residues. The V end was cut by 0 bases, the J end by 1 base, with 13 bases between. In germline, CDR1 is SGHRS, CDR2 YFSETQ. CDR3 in DNA: TGCGCCAGCAGCTTGGCTGTAGGGCGGGGCCAAGAGACCCAGTACTTC. Its translation is CASSLAVGRGQETQYF. The full variable domain, with the rest looked up from reference TRBV5-1 and TRBJ2-5, is KAGVTQTPRYLIKTRGQQVTLSCSPISGHRSVSWYQQTPGQGLQFLFEYFSETQRNKGNFPGRFSGRQFSNSRSEMNVSTLELGDSALYLCASSLAVGRGQETQYFGPGTRLLVL.

V gene TRBV11-1 combines with J gene TRBJ1-2; 8 bases match TRBD1. Germline CDR1 is SGHAT and CDR2 is FQDESV (reference sequence). With 3 bases clipped from V and 6 bases from J, the junction kept 3 bases outside the gene matches. The CDR3 is 13 amino acids. Here the CDR3 reads CASSLQGADGYTF. The CDR3, as DNA: TGTGCCAGCAGCTTGCAGGGGGCAGATGGCTACACCTTC. The variable domain in full, with the rest retrieved from reference TRBV11-1 and TRBJ1-2, is EAEVAQSPRYKITEKSQAVAFWCDPISGHATLYWYRQILGQGPELLVQFQDESVVDDSQLPKDRFSAERLKGVDSTLKIQPAELGDSAMYLCASSLQGADGYTFGSGTRLTVV.

This clone was found once. The genes are TRBV6-6 and TRBJ2-7, with 7 nucleotides matching TRBD1. After removal of 4 bases from V and 5 bases from J, the junction contained 11 bases not matched to a gene. CDR3 size: 15 residues. The germline CDR1 and CDR2 sequences are MNHNY and SVGAGI (reference sequence). CDR3 bases: TGTGCCAGCAGTTTTCTCCCAGGGGGTGGGGACGAGCAGTACTTC. Its protein product is CASSFLPGGGDEQYF.

This rearrangement joins TRBV11-1 to TRBJ2-3, with 13 bases matching TRBD2. This CDR3 has 16 residues. The V segment lost 5 bases and the J segment 2 bases; nucleotides outside the gene matches: 4. Germline V gene sequence: CDR1 SGHAT, CDR2 FQDESV (reference sequence). In DNA form, the CDR3 reads TGTGCCAGCAGCCAGGGACTAGCGGGAAACACAGATACGCAGTATTTT. Its protein is CASSQGLAGNTDTQYF.

This clone was found a few times. The chain uses TRBV28 and TRBJ2-7; TRBD1 agrees at 8 bases. CDR1 is MDHEN, CDR2 SYDVKM, per germline. V lost 9 bases to trimming and J lost 0 bases; unmatched junction nucleotides: 4. CDR3 length: 13 amino acids. CDR3 in amino acids: CASRDRSSYEQYF. CDR3 DNA: TGTGCCAGTAGGGACAGGAGCTCCTACGAGCAGTACTTC.

This clone appeared once. The rearrangement joins TRBV20-1 to TRBJ2-5; 7 bases align to TRBD2. Germline assignment: CDR1 DFQATT and CDR2 SNEGSKA (reference sequence). After removal of 3 bases from V and 0 bases from J, the junction contained 7 bases not matched to a gene. This CDR3 region has 15 residues. The CDR3 DNA reads TGCAGTGCTAGTAACCTAGCGGCGTACCAAGAGACCCAGTACTTC. This gives the protein CSASNLAAYQETQYF.

The V gene is TRBV7-2, the J gene TRBJ2-7; D is possibly TRBD2 (7 bases). This CDR3 is built from 14 residues. CDR1 and CDR2 (germline): SGHTA, FQGNSA. The V end lost 5 bases, the J end lost 6 bases, and 17 bases lay between the germline ends. CDR3 coding DNA: TGTGCCAGCAGCCATGAGTGGGGGGGCCGCGAGCAGTACTTC. Translation: CASSHEWGGREQYF.

This chain links TRBV3-1 (or the pseudogene TRBV3-2) with TRBJ1-5; 7 positions match TRBD1. The ends lost 0 bases at V and 2 bases at J; junction bases unmatched: 7. CDR1 and CDR2 from the germline V gene are LGHDT and YNNKEL (reference sequence). This CDR3 is 17 amino acids long. CDR3 bases: TGTGCCAGCAGCCAAGATTGGCGACAGGGCGGCAATCAGCCCCAGCATTTT. Amino acids: CASSQDWRQGGNQPQHF.

The rearrangement uses TRBV28 and TRBJ2-7; TRBD1 aligns across 9 bases. The V segment lost 3 bases and the J segment 5 bases; nucleotides outside the gene matches: 8. Germline V gene sequence: CDR1 MDHEN, CDR2 SYDVKM. This CDR3 comprises 15 residues. This CDR3 reads CASSLSRQGVNEQYF. The DNA for the CDR3 is TGTGCCAGCAGTTTGTCCCGACAGGGGGTGAACGAGCAGTACTTC.

The chain combines TRBV5-1 with TRBJ2-7; the D gene is possibly TRBD2 (5 bases). This CDR3 has 15 residues. CDR1 is SGHRS, CDR2 YFSETQ, per germline. V lost 1 base and J 0 bases, leaving 11 bases between the germline ends. The DNA of the CDR3 is TGCGCCAGCAGCTTGAATATGGGGAGCTCCTACGAGCAGTACTTC. Protein product: CASSLNMGSSYEQYF.

The CDR3 region is CASSLGTPGPHQPQHF. Here the CDR3 DNA reads TGTGCCAGCAGCCTCGGGACACCCGGGCCCCATCAGCCCCAGCATTTT. V is TRBV3-1 (or the pseudogene TRBV3-2) and J is TRBJ1-5; possible D gene TRBD1, 6 bases. CDR1 is LGHDT, CDR2 YNNKEL, per germline (reference sequence). This CDR3 has 16 residues. Trimming removed 4 bases at V and 5 bases at J, with 18 bases between.

This clone was found once. The chain carries TRBV7-2 and TRBJ2-5, with 10 bases that match TRBD2. CDR1 and CDR2 (germline): SGHTA, FQGNSA. The CDR3 has 16 residues. With V trimmed by 1 base and J by 4 bases, 6 bases remained unmatched. The CDR3 sequence is CASSLGASGRAETQYF. The CDR3 coding sequence is TGTGCCAGCAGCTTAGGGGCTAGCGGGAGAGCAGAGACCCAGTACTTC.

This clone was observed a single time. This chain connects TRBV6-5 to TRBJ2-7, with TRBD2 matching over 11 bases. In germline, CDR1 is MNHEY, CDR2 SVGAGI. V lost 8 bases to trimming and J lost 13 bases; unmatched junction nucleotides: 7. The CDR3 totals 11 residues. The CDR3: CASGTGLADYF. Written as DNA, the CDR3 is TGTGCCAGCGGCACGGGACTAGCGGATTACTTC.

The chain uses TRBV9 and TRBJ2-3; D ambiguous. The CDR3 sequence is 16 residues long. V was shortened by 4 bases and J by 6 bases, with 21 bases between the two germline ends. The germline V gene encodes CDR1 SGDLS and CDR2 YYNGEE. CDR3 in DNA: TGTGCCAGCAGCAGTACCACGAGGTGGCCGAGGGATACGCAGTATTTT. Protein product: CASSSTTRWPRDTQYF.

This sequence joins TRBV6-5 and TRBJ2-3, with D possibly being TRBD2 (6 bases). The CDR3 has 12 residues. The V gene lost 2 bases and the J gene lost 8 bases, with 8 bases spanning the gap. Germline V lookup: CDR1 MNHEY, CDR2 SVGAGI. This CDR3 is CASSYGTGTQYF. The CDR3 coding sequence is TGTGCCAGCAGTTACGGGACTGGTACGCAGTATTTT.

The gene calls are TRBV29-1 and TRBJ2-7, with D perhaps matching TRBD1 (6 bases). The CDR3 length is 14 residues. Per the germline V gene, CDR1 is SQVTM and CDR2 is ANQGSEA. The ends were cut back, 6 bases at V and 4 bases at J, with 19 bases in the middle. CDR3 sequence (DNA): TGCAGCGTCTCTCAGGGGACCTTGTCGTACGAGCAGTACTTC. It is translated as CSVSQGTLSYEQYF.

This clone appeared once. This chain uses TRBV7-2 with TRBJ1-2; 8 nucleotides match TRBD1. V lost 5 bases to trimming and J lost 6 bases; unmatched junction nucleotides: 5. Germline CDR1 reads SGHTA; CDR2 reads FQGNSA. The CDR3 runs to 13 residues. CDR3 DNA: TGTGCCAGCAGCCCGGGACAGGTCCATGGCTACACCTTC. Protein: CASSPGQVHGYTF. Looking up the rest from reference TRBV7-2 and TRBJ1-2 gives the full variable domain: GAGVSQSPSNKVTEKGKDVELRCDPISGHTALYWYRQSLGQGLEFLIYFQGNSAPDKSGLPSDRFSAERTGGSVSTLTIQRTQQEDSAVYLCASSPGQVHGYTFGSGTRLTVV.

The chain employs TRBV18 and TRBJ2-1; D possibly corresponds to TRBD1 (5 bases). V gave up 0 bases and J gave up 9 bases, with 9 bases separating them. Germline V gene sequence: CDR1 KGHSH, CDR2 LQKENI. CDR3 size: 13 residues. DNA of the CDR3: TGTGCCAGCTCACCACCTCTGGGGCGTGAGCAGTTCTTC. This gives the protein CASSPPLGREQFF.

In this sample, this clone turned up a few times. The chain has TRBV11-2 and TRBJ2-2, with a weak D call TRBD2 (5 bases). The CDR3 contains 14 residues. Per germline, CDR1 SGHAT and CDR2 FQNNGV. Trimming stripped 5 bases from V and 0 bases from J, with 7 bases between. CDR3 sequence (DNA): TGTGCCAGCAGCGAGGGTCCGAACACCGGGGAGCTGTTTTTT. It encodes CASSEGPNTGELFF.

The rearrangement links TRBV11-3 to TRBJ2-2; the match to TRBD2 covers 11 bases. The CDR3 is made up of 15 amino acids. Germline V gives CDR1 SGHNT, CDR2 YENEEA. J lost 5 bases, V lost 2 bases, and 1 base had no gene match. The CDR3 protein is CASSLLAGGTGELFF. CDR3 DNA: TGTGCCAGCAGCTTACTAGCGGGGGGTACCGGGGAGCTGTTTTTT.

The V and J genes are TRBV28 and TRBJ2-6; D is perhaps TRBD1 (5 bases). Trimming stripped 5 bases from V and 4 bases from J, with 12 bases between. Germline V CDR1 and CDR2: MDHEN, SYDVKM. The CDR3 runs to 15 residues. In DNA, the CDR3 is TGTGCCAGCAGTCACAGGACGGGCGGGGCCAACGTCCTGACTTTC. Its protein product is CASSHRTGGANVLTF.

The rearrangement joins TRBV7-3 to TRBJ2-7; D gene ambiguous. V lost 3 bases and J lost 6, with 15 bases in between. This CDR3 has 14 amino acids. CDR1 is SGHTA and CDR2 is FQGTGA in the germline V gene. Here the CDR3 DNA reads TGTGCCAGCAGCTTTACCCCAACTTCAGGCGAGCAGTACTTC. It specifies CASSFTPTSGEQYF.

The V gene is TRBV2, the J gene TRBJ1-4, with 11 bases lining up with TRBD1. The germline V gene encodes CDR1 SNHLY and CDR2 FYNNEI. With V trimmed by 10 bases and J by 4 bases, 14 bases remained unmatched. The CDR3 spans 17 residues. DNA of the CDR3: TGTGCCACCTCGGTTGGACAGGGGGCCCCTCGTAATGAAAAACTGTTTTTT. It codes for CATSVGQGAPRNEKLFF.

This chain links TRBV16 with TRBJ2-7, with 8 bases identical to TRBD1. Germline CDR1 is KGHSY and CDR2 is FQNENV. This CDR3 region has 16 residues. V lost 4 bases, J lost 3 bases, and 11 bases stayed unmatched. The CDR3 DNA reads TGTGCCAGCAGCCGCGGGACAGGCGCCCCTAACTACGAGCAGTACTTC. Its translation: CASSRGTGAPNYEQYF.

This clone was seen just once. The V gene is TRBV28, the J gene TRBJ2-1; TRBD2 aligns across 10 bases. After removal of 6 bases from V and 6 bases from J, the junction contained 17 bases not matched to a gene. CDR3 size: 18 residues. The V gene's germline CDR1 is MDHEN and CDR2 SYDVKM. CDR3 amino acids: CASSLIGLHSGGANEQFF. In DNA, the CDR3 is TGTGCCAGCAGCCTAATCGGGCTCCACAGCGGGGGGGCCAATGAGCAGTTCTTC.

This rearrangement joins TRBV6-2 or TRBV6-3 to TRBJ1-2, with 7 bases identical to TRBD1. Germline V gene lookup returns CDR1 MNHEY and CDR2 SVGEGT. The ends lost 4 bases at V and 2 bases at J; junction bases unmatched: 10. The CDR3 is made up of 16 amino acids. The CDR3 sequence is CASSLTGTASNYGYTF. DNA for the CDR3: TGTGCCAGCAGTTTAACTGGGACAGCCAGCAACTATGGCTACACCTTC.